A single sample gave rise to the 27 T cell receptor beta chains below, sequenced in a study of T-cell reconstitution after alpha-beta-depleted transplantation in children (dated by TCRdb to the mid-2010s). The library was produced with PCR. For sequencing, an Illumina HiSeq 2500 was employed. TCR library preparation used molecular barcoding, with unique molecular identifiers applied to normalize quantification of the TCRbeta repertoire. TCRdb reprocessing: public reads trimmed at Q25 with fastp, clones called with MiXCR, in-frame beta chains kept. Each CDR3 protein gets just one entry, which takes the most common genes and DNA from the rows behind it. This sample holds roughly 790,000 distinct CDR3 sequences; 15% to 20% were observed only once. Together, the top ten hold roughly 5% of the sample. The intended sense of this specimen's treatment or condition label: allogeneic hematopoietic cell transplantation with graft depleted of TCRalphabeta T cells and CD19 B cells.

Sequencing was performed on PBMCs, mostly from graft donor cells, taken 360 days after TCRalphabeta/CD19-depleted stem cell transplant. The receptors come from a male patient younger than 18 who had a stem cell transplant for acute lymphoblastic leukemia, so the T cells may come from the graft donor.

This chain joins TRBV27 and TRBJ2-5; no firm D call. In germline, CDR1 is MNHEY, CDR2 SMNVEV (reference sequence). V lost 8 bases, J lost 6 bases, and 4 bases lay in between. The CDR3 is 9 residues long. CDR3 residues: CASVKTQYF. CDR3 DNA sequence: TGTGCCAGCGTGAAGACCCAGTACTTC.

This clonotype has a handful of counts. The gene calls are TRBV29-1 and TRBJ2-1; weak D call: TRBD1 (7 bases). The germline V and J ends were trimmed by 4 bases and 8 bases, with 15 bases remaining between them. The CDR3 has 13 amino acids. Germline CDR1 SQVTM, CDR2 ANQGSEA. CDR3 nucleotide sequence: TGCAGCGTTGGCGGGACAGAAATGGATGAGCAGTTCTTC. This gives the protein CSVGGTEMDEQFF.

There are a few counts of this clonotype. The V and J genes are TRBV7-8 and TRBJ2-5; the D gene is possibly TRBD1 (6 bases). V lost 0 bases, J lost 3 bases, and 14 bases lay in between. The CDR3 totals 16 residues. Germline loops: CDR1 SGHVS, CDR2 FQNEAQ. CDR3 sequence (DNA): TGTGCCAGCAGCTTAGCGCCAGGGGTAGGAGAAGAGACCCAGTACTTC. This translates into CASSLAPGVGEETQYF.

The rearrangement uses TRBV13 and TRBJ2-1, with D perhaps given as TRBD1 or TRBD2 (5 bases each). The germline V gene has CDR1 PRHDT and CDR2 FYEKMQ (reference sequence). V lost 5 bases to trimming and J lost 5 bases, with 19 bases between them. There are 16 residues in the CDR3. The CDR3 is CASSLGPYLRDNEQFF. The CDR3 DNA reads TGTGCCAGCAGCCTGGGACCATATTTGAGGGACAATGAGCAGTTCTTC.

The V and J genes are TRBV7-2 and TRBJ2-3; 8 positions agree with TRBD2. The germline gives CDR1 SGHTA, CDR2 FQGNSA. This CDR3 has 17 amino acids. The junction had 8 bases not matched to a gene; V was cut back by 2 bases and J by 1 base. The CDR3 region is CASSLRRTSGRTDTQYF. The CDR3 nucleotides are TGTGCCAGCAGCTTAAGGCGAACTAGCGGACGCACAGATACGCAGTATTTT.

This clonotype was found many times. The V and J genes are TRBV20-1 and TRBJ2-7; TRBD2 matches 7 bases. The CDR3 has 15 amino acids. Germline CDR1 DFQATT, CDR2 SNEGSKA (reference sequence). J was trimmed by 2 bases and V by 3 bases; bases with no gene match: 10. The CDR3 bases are TGCAGTGCTAGTCGGAGTAGCGGGTACACCTACGAGCAGTACTTC. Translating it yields CSASRSSGYTYEQYF.

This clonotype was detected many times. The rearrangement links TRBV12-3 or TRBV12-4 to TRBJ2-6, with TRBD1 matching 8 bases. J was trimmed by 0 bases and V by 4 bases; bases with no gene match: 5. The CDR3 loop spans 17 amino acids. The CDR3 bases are TGTGCCAGCAGTTGGGGGACAGGCCGCTCTGGGGCCAACGTCCTGACTTTC. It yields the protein CASSWGTGRSGANVLTF.

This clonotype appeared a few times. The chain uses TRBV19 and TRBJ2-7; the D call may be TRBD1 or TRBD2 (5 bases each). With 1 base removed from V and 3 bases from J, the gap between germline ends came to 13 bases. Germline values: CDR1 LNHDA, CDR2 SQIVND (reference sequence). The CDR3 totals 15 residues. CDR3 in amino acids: CASSIGSPGHYEQYF. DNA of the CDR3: TGTGCCAGTAGTATAGGGTCTCCGGGGCACTACGAGCAGTACTTC.

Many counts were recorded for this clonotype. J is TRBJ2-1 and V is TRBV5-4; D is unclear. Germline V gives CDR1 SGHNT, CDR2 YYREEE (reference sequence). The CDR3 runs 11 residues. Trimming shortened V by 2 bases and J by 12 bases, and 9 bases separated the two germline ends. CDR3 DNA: TGTGCCAGCAGCTTTGGGATCGGGCAGTTCTTC. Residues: CASSFGIGQFF. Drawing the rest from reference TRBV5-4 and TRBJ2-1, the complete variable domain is ETGVTQSPTHLIKTRGQQVTLRCSSQSGHNTVSWYQQALGQGPQFIFQYYREEENGRGNFPPRFSGLQFPNYSSELNVNALELDDSALYLCASSFGIGQFFGPGTRLTVL.

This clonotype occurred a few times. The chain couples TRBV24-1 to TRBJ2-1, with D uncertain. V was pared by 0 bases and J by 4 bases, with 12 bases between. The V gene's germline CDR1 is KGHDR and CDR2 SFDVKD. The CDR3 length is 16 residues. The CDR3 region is CATSDLGLGRYNEQFF. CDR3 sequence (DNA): TGTGCCACCAGTGATTTGGGTCTAGGACGGTACAATGAGCAGTTCTTC.

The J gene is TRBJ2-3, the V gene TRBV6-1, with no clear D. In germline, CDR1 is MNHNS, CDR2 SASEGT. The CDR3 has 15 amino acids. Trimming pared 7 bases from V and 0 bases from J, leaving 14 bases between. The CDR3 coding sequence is TGTGCCAGCACCTGGACCGTGGCTAGCACAGATACGCAGTATTTT. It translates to CASTWTVASTDTQYF.

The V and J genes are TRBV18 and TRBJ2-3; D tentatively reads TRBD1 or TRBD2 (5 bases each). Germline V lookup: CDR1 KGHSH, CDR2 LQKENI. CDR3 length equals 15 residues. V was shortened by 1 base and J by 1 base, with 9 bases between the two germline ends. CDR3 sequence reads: CASSPRVGRTDTQYF. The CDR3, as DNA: TGTGCCAGCTCACCACGAGTGGGACGCACAGATACGCAGTATTTT.

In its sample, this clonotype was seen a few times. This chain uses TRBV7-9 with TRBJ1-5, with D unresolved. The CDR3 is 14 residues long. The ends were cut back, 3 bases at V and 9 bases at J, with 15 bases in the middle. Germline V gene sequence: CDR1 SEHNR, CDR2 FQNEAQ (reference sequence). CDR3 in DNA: TGTGCCAGCAGCTTGGTCGACGGCATTGGGCCCCAGCATTTT. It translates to CASSLVDGIGPQHF.

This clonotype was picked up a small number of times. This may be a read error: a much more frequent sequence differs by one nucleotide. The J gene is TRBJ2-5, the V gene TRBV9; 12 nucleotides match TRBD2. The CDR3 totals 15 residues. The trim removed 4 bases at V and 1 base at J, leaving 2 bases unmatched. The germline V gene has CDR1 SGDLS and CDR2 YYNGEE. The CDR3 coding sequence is TGTGCCAGCAGCCGGGGACTAGCGGGCCAAGAGACCCAGTACTTC. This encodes CASSRGLAGQETQYF. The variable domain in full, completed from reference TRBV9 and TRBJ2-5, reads DSGVTQTPKHLITATGQRVTLRCSPRSGDLSVYWYQQSLDQGLQFLIQYYNGEERAKGNILERFSAQQFPDLHSELNLSSLELGDSALYFCASSRGLAGQETQYFGPGTRLLVL.

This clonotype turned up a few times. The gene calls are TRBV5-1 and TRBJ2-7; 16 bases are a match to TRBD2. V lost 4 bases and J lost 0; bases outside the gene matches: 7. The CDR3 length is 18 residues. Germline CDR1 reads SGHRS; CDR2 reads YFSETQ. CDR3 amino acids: CASSGPGLAGGISYEQYF. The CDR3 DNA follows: TGCGCCAGCAGCGGACCGGGACTAGCGGGAGGGATCTCCTACGAGCAGTACTTC.

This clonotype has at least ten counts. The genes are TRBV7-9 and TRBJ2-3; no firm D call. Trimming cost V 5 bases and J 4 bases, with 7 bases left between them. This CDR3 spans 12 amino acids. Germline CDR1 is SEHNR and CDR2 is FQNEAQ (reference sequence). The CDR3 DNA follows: TGTGCCAGCAGCGCCCATCCAGATACGCAGTATTTT. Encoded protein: CASSAHPDTQYF.

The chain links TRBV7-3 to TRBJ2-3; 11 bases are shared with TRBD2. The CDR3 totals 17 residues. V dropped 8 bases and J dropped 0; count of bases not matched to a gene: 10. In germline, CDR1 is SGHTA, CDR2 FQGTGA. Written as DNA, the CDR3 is TGTGCCAGCGGTCCGGGACTAGCGGCCCCTAGCACAGATACGCAGTATTTT. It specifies CASGPGLAAPSTDTQYF.

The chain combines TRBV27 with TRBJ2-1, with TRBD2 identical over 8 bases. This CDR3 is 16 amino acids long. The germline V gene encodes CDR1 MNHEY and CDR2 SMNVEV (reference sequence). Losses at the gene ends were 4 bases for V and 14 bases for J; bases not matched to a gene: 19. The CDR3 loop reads CASSSFGGLEGTEEFF. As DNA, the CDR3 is TGTGCCAGCAGTTCTTTTGGGGGACTAGAGGGGACGGAGGAGTTCTTC.

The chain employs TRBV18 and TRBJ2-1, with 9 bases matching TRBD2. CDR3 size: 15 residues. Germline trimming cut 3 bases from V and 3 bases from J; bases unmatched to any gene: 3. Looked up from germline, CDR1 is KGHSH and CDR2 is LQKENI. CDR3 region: CASSPASGDYNEQFF. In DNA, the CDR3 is TGTGCCAGCTCACCCGCTAGCGGGGACTACAATGAGCAGTTCTTC. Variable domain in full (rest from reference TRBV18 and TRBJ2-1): NAGVMQNPRHLVRRRGQEARLRCSPMKGHSHVYWYRQLPEEGLKFMVYLQKENIIDESGMPKERFSAEFPKEGPSILRIQQVVRGDSAAYFCASSPASGDYNEQFFGPGTRLTVL.

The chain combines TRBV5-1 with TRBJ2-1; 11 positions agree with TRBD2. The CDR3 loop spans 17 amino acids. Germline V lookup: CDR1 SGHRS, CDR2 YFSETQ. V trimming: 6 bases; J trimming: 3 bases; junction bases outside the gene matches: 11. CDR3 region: CASIQASGTSGYNEQFF. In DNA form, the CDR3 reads TGCGCCAGCATCCAAGCCTCCGGGACTAGCGGCTACAATGAGCAGTTCTTC. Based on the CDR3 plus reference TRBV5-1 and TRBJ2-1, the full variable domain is KAGVTQTPRYLIKTRGQQVTLSCSPISGHRSVSWYQQTPGQGLQFLFEYFSETQRNKGNFPGRFSGRQFSNSRSEMNVSTLELGDSALYLCASIQASGTSGYNEQFFGPGTRLTVL.

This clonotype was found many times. The CDR3 DNA follows: TGCGCCAGCAGCTTGGACTACTGGCCCACGAACACTGAAGCTTTCTTT. Protein product: CASSLDYWPTNTEAFF. This sequence joins TRBV5-1 and TRBJ1-1, with D hard to call. Germline V gene sequence: CDR1 SGHRS, CDR2 YFSETQ. CDR3 length equals 16 residues. Trimming removed 0 bases at V and 1 base at J, with 13 bases between.

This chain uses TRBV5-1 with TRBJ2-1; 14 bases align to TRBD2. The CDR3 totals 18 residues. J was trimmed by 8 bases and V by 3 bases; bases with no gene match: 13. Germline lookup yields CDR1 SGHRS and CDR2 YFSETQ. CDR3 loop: CASSSGTSGSPNWDEQFF. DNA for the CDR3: TGCGCCAGCAGCTCCGGGACTAGCGGGAGCCCAAACTGGGATGAGCAGTTCTTC.

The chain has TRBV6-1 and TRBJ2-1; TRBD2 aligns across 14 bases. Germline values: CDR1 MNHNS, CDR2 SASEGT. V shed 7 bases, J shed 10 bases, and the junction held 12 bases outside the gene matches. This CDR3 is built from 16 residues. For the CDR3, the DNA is TGTGCCAGCACCTTTGCCGGGACTAGCGGGAGAGGGGAGCAGTTCTTC. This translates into CASTFAGTSGRGEQFF.

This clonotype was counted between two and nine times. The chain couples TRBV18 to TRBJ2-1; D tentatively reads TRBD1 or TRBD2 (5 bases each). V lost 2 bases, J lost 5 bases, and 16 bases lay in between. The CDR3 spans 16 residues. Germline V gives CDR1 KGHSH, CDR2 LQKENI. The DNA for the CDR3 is TGTGCCAGCTCACCAGTAGCCGGGACCATTAACAATGAGCAGTTCTTC. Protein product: CASSPVAGTINNEQFF.

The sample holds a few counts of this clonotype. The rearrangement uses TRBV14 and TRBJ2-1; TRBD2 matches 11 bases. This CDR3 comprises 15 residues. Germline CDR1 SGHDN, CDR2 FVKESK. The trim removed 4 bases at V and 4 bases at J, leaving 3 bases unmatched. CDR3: CASSRRLAGYNEQFF. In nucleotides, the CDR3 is TGTGCCAGCAGCCGCCGACTAGCGGGGTACAATGAGCAGTTCTTC.

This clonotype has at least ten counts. The CDR3, as DNA: TGTGCCACCCTACCAGACCGACGGGGAGGCACTGAAGCTTTCTTT. It specifies CATLPDRRGGTEAFF. This sequence joins TRBV15 and TRBJ1-1; D remains unclear. CDR3 length: 15 residues. Germline V gene sequence: CDR1 LNHNV, CDR2 YYDKDF (reference sequence). Trimming left V 8 bases short and J 4 bases short, with 20 bases between.

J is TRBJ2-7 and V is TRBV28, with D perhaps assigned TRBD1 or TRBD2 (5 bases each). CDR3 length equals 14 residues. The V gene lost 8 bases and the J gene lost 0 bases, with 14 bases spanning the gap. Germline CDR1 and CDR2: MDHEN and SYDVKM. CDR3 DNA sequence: TGTGCCAGCCGACCCTTCGGGGCCTCCTACGAGCAGTACTTC. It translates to CASRPFGASYEQYF. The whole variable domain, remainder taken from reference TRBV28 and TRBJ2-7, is DVKVTQSSRYLVKRTGEKVFLECVQDMDHENMFWYRQDPGLGLRLIYFSYDVKMKEKGDIPEGYSVSREKKERFSLILESASTNQTSMYLCASRPFGASYEQYFGPGTRLTVT.